Presented here are 7 T cell receptor beta chains from one specimen sequenced in a study of blood T cell repertoires in COVID-19 (TCRdb year 2020). Library preparation was by the immunoSEQ multiplex PCR assay. TCRdb limited this immuneACCESS table to in-frame rearrangements with V and J called. A share of clones is missing; checked studies link under half to unresolved V genes, and the rest is unexplained. Here the sample has just under 80,000 clones; 84% occur a single time. The leading ten clones occupy about an eighth of the sample. The sequenced material came from peripheral blood. All receptors come from a human donor in a cohort sampled during active COVID-19.

This clone was seen more than once but under ten times. The chain has TRBV6-4 and TRBJ2-1, with TRBD1 as a possible D gene (6 bases). Germline-derived CDR1 and CDR2 are MRHNA and SNTAGT. Trimming took off 3 bases at V and 4 bases at J, with 10 bases between the two ends. The CDR3 spans 14 residues. The CDR3 protein is CASSEDSSYNEQFF. CDR3 bases: TGTGCCAGCAGTGAGGACAGTTCTTACAATGAGCAGTTCTTC.

The rearrangement uses TRBV7-8 and TRBJ1-1; D is unclear. CDR3 size: 16 residues. V gave up 1 base and J gave up 3 bases, with 15 bases separating them. Germline V lookup: CDR1 SGHVS, CDR2 FQNEAQ. The CDR3, as DNA: TGTGCCAGCAGCTTAGTTTCCCCCCCGAGGGACACTGAAGCTTTCTTT. It encodes CASSLVSPPRDTEAFF.

The rearrangement uses TRBV28 and TRBJ1-1; 9 bases are a match to TRBD1. Germline-derived CDR1 and CDR2 are MDHEN and SYDVKM. J was trimmed by 5 bases and V by 5 bases; bases with no gene match: 6. The CDR3 runs to 14 residues. CDR3 in amino acids: CASSPGTGHTEAFF. CDR3 sequence (DNA): TGTGCCAGCAGTCCGGGGACAGGGCATACTGAAGCTTTCTTT.

The rearrangement links TRBV7-9 to TRBJ2-7; TRBD2 agrees at 8 bases. The CDR3 totals 13 residues. Germline values: CDR1 SEHNR, CDR2 FQNEAQ (reference sequence). Germline trimming cut 6 bases from V and 7 bases from J; bases unmatched to any gene: 8. CDR3: CASRFSGIAEQYF. The CDR3 DNA reads as TGTGCCAGCAGATTTAGCGGGATCGCGGAGCAGTACTTC.

This chain links TRBV4-1 with TRBJ2-3, with 10 bases aligning to TRBD2. The CDR3 covers 20 residues. Germline V gene sequence: CDR1 MGHRA, CDR2 YSYEKL. V was pared by 6 bases and J by 1 base, with 19 bases of the junction left unmatched. The CDR3 bases are TGCGCCAGCAGTCAAATCCTCAGCGGGAGGGCCCCTGTGGGCACAGATACGCAGTATTTT. This codes for CASSQILSGRAPVGTDTQYF.

This clone was detected once. This chain uses TRBV6-5 with TRBJ1-4, with D hard to call. The germline CDR1 and CDR2 sequences are MNHEY and SVGAGI. Between the trimmed V and J ends, which lost 9 bases and 4 bases, there was a span of 15 bases. CDR3 length equals 14 residues. CDR3 sequence reads: CASQDPEGNEKLFF. CDR3 nucleotides: TGTGCCAGTCAAGACCCGGAGGGTAATGAAAAACTGTTTTTT.

The chain recombines TRBV11-2 with TRBJ1-5; D not certain. CDR1 SGHAT and CDR2 FQNNGV come from the germline V gene. This CDR3 region has 14 residues. Deletions cut 4 bases from V and 1 base from J, with 8 bases between. CDR3 loop: CASSSLGSNQPQHF. The DNA for the CDR3 is TGTGCCAGCAGCTCCCTCGGGAGCAATCAGCCCCAGCATTTT.